Listed below are T cell receptor beta chains from one sample, sequenced in a study of blood T cell repertoires in COVID-19. Produced via immunoSEQ multiplex PCR; TCRdb's table is partial and in-frame only. The repertoire consists of roughly 220,000 clones, with around 80% occurring once and the leading ten covering approximately 16%. Input material: PBMCs or T cells enriched from blood (not recorded which). Receptors were obtained from a man aged 40-50 years who had recovered from COVID-19. The CDR3 runs from the conserved cysteine through the conserved F or W. A D gene is named only where the DNA matches it firmly. Clone sizes are given selectively: once, few, many, or a class where the clone is expanded.

clone size | J gene | D gene | V gene | CDR3 DNA | CDR3 protein
NA | TRBJ2-7 | TRBD1 | TRBV28 | TGTGCCAGCAGTTTTACTCATATGGCCGGGACAGGGCACGAGCAGTACTTC | CASSFTHMAGTGHEQYF
once | TRBJ2-1 | TRBD1 | TRBV5-4 | TGTGCCAGCAGCAGGACAGGGGGGTATTCCTACAATGAGCAGTTCTTC | CASSRTGGYSYNEQFF
NA | TRBJ2-7 | TRBD2 | TRBV28 | TGTGCCAGCAGGACCGGGGGTGTAGCGGGGGACTACGAGCAGTACTTC | CASRTGGVAGDYEQYF
NA | TRBJ2-7 | TRBD2 | TRBV10-3 | TGTGCCATCAGTGAGTCGATAGGGACTAGCGGGAGGGCCGGGTACGAGCAGTACTTC | CAISESIGTSGRAGYEQYF
NA | TRBJ2-2 | TRBD1 | TRBV6-5 | TGTGCCAGCAGTTACGGGACAGGTCACGGGGAGCTGTTTTTT | CASSYGTGHGELFF
NA | TRBJ1-4 | NA | TRBV5-1 | TGCGCCAGCAGCTTAAGACAGCCTAATGAAAAACTGTTTTTT | CASSLRQPNEKLFF
NA | TRBJ1-3 | NA | TRBV5-6 | TGTGCCAGCAGCTTACAGTTCTCTGGAAACACCATATATTTT | CASSLQFSGNTIYF
NA | TRBJ1-5 | NA | TRBV5-1 | TGCGCCAGCAGCTTGCTGGGGGCCAATCAGCCCCAGCATTTT | CASSLLGANQPQHF
NA | TRBJ1-2 | NA | TRBV28 | TGTGCCAGCAAGGTCGGACAAAACTATGGCTACACCTTC | CASKVGQNYGYTF
few | TRBJ1-6 | NA | TRBV27 | TGTGCCAGCAGTTTTTCAGGGCTAAATTCACCCCTCCACTTT | CASSFSGLNSPLHF
NA | TRBJ2-7 | TRBD1 | TRBV11-2 | TGTGCCAGCAGCCAATCGGGGACAGTCTCCTACGAGCAGTACTTC | CASSQSGTVSYEQYF
NA | TRBJ2-2 | TRBD2 | TRBV3-1/TRBV3-2 | TGTGCCAGCAGCCAGTTATCTAGCGGGAGGAGGTTTTCCGGGGAGCTGTTTTTT | CASSQLSSGRRFSGELFF
NA | TRBJ1-5 | NA | TRBV18 | TGTGCCAGCTCAGGGGGGGCGCAGGGTCAGCCCCAGCATTTT | CASSGGAQGQPQHF
NA | TRBJ2-7 | NA | TRBV7-2 | TGTGCCAGCAGCCGGAGTGGGGGGTACTCCGAGCAGTACTTC | CASSRSGGYSEQYF
NA | TRBJ1-6 | NA | TRBV5-4 | TGTGCCAGCACCTCCAAAAAGGGGGATAATTCACCCCTCCACTTT | CASTSKKGDNSPLHF
NA | TRBJ1-2 | NA | TRBV18 | TGTGCCAGCTCACCAGGAGGGAAGGACTATGGCTACACCTTC | CASSPGGKDYGYTF
NA | TRBJ2-4 | NA | TRBV19 | TGTGCCAGTAGTATAAGGGACATAGGGGTGTTAGCCAAAAACATTCAGTACTTC | CASSIRDIGVLAKNIQYF
NA | TRBJ1-1 | TRBD1 | TRBV5-1 | TGCGCCAGCAGCTCTCAAGGGGGCCCGAACACTGAAGCTTTCTTT | CASSSQGGPNTEAFF
NA | TRBJ1-5 | NA | TRBV9 | TGTGCCAGCAGCGTAGGCCAGAACAGCAATCAGCCCCAGCATTTT | CASSVGQNSNQPQHF
NA | TRBJ1-5 | NA | TRBV27 | TGTGCCAGCAGTTACCACGGGGGTAGCAATCAGCCCCAGCATTTT | CASSYHGGSNQPQHF
NA | TRBJ1-1 | NA | TRBV12-3/TRBV12-4 | TGTGCCAGCATTTACGTGAGCAACACTGAAGCTTTCTTT | CASIYVSNTEAFF
NA | TRBJ1-1 | NA | TRBV7-9 | TGTGCCAGCAGCTTAGAACGGCTGGGGGGCACTGAAGCTTTCTTT | CASSLERLGGTEAFF
few | TRBJ1-6 | TRBD1 | TRBV7-2 | TGTGCCAGCAGCTTAGCCAGCGGTGCAGGGGGCAATTCACCCCTCCACTTT | CASSLASGAGGNSPLHF
NA | TRBJ1-6 | NA | TRBV2 | TGTGCCAGCGGACAGAGCTCCTATAATTCACCCCTCCACTTT | CASGQSSYNSPLHF
NA | TRBJ1-2 | TRBD1 | TRBV3-1/TRBV3-2 | TGTGCCAGCAGCCAAGGGACCGGGACAGTTCGGTTCGGTGGCTACACCTTC | CASSQGTGTVRFGGYTF
NA | TRBJ1-5 | NA | TRBV10-1 | TGCGCCAGGGGGGACACACTAGGCAATCAGCCCCAGCATTTT | CARGDTLGNQPQHF
NA | TRBJ1-1 | TRBD1 | TRBV15 | TGTGCCACCAGGCGGACAGGGGAGAACACTGAAGCTTTCTTT | CATRRTGENTEAFF
NA | TRBJ1-1 | NA | TRBV6-6 | TGTGCCAGCAGTTACGGTGCAGCTGAAGCTTTCTTT | CASSYGAAEAFF
NA | TRBJ2-1 | TRBD2 | TRBV11-2 | TGTGCCAGCAGCTTAGATCGAGAGCGGGGGGGCCCCAATGAGCAGTTCTTC | CASSLDRERGGPNEQFF
NA | TRBJ1-2 | NA | TRBV29-1 | TGCAGCGTTGAAGCTGCCCCGGGACATAACTATGGCTACACCTTC | CSVEAAPGHNYGYTF
NA | TRBJ1-2 | NA | TRBV19 | TGTGCCAGTAGTACCCAGACAGTTGCTAGGACCTTC | CASSTQTVARTF
few | TRBJ2-1 | TRBD1 | TRBV5-4 | TGTGCCAGCAGCTTGGGACAGGGGGGCTATGAGCAGTTCTTC | CASSLGQGGYEQFF
NA | TRBJ1-4 | TRBD1 | TRBV5-1 | TGCGCCAGCAGCTTGGGAGGGACAGGAGAGGAAAAACTGTTTTTT | CASSLGGTGEEKLFF
NA | TRBJ1-5 | TRBD1 | TRBV30 | TGTGCCTGGAGTGCCCTGACAGGGGGCGTCAATCAGCCCCAGCATTTT | CAWSALTGGVNQPQHF
NA | TRBJ1-2 | NA | TRBV2 | TGTGCCGGCTTGGGGCAGGGGATACCTGGCTACACCTTC | CAGLGQGIPGYTF
NA | TRBJ1-5 | NA | TRBV5-4 | TGTGCCAGCAGCCCGGGAATAGGGTGGCTGTATAGCAATCAGCCCCAGCATTTT | CASSPGIGWLYSNQPQHF
NA | TRBJ1-5 | NA | TRBV28 | TGTGCCAGCAGTTTAAGGGAGGTACAGCCCCAGCATTTT | CASSLREVQPQHF
NA | TRBJ2-2 | NA | TRBV5-4 | TGTGCCAGCAGCTTGGCCGACAGAGCAAGGACCGGGGAGCTGTTTTTT | CASSLADRARTGELFF
NA | TRBJ2-4 | NA | TRBV6-5 | TGTGCCAGCAGTTACCAGGGGGGAAACATTCAGTACTTC | CASSYQGGNIQYF
NA | TRBJ1-1 | TRBD1 | TRBV6-5 | TGTGCCAGCAGATTGACAGGGGCGACTGAAGCTTTCTTT | CASRLTGATEAFF